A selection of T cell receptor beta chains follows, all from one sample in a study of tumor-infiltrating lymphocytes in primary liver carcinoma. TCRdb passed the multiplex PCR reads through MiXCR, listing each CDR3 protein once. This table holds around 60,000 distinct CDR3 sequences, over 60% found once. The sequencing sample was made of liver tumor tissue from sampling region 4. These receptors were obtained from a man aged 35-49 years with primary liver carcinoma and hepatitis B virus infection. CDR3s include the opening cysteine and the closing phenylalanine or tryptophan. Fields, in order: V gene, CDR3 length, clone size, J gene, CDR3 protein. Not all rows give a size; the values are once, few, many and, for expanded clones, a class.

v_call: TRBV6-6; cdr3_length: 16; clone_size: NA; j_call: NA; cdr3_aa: CAGSPIAGGVTDTQHF
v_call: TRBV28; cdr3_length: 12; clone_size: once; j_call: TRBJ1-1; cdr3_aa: CVSSLRITEAFF
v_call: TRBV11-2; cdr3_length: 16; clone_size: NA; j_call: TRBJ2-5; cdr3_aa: CASSLGLAGIQETQYF
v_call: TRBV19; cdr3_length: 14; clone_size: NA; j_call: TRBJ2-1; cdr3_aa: CASSYASNLDEQFF
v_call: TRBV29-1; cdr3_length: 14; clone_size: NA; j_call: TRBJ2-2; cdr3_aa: CSVDGQGYTGELFF
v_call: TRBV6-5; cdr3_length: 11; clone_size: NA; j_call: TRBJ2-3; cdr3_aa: CASDEWDTQYF
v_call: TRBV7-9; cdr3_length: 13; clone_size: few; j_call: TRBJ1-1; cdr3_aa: CAGSLTGYTEAFF
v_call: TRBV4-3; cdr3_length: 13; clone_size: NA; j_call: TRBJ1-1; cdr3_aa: CASSQDTTPEAYF
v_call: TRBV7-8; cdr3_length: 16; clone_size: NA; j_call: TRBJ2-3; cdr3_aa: CASSLQTSGSPDTQYF
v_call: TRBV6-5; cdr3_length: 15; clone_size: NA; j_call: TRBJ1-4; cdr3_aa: CVSSYGDGPNEKLFF
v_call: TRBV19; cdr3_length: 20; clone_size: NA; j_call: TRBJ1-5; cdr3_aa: CASSNLSGASGAGRNQPQHF
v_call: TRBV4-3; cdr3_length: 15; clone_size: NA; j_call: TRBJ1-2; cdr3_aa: CASNPDGRQVYGYTF
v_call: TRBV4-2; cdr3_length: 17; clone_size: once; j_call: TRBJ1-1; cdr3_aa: CVSSQEYGQGFWTEASF
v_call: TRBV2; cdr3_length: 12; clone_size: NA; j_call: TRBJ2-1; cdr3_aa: CASSQSYNEQFF
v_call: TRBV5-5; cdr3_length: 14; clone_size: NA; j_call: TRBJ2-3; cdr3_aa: CAGSLGTYTDMQYF
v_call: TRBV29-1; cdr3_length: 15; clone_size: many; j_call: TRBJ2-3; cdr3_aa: CSVSGTSGRGDTQYF
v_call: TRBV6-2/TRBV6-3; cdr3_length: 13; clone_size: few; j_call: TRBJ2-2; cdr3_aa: CASTLQMTGELFF
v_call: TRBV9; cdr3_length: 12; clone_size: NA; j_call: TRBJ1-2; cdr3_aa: CASSPSRGGRTF
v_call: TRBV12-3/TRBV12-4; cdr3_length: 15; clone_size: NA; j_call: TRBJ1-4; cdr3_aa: CVSSWTHAGDEKLFF
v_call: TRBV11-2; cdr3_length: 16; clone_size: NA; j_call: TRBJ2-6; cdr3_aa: CASSLDLGAGASVLAF
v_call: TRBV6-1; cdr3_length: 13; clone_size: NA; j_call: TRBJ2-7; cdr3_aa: CVSSVTGGREHYF
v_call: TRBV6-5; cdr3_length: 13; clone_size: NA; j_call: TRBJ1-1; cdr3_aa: CAGIDRRATEAFF
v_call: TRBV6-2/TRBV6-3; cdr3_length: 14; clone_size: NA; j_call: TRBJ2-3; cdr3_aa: CASSSKREPNTQYF
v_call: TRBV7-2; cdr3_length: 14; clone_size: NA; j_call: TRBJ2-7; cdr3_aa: CAGSLGLSAYEQYF
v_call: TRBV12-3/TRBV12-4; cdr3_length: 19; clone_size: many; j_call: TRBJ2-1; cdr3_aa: CASSLATGPEASSYNEQFF
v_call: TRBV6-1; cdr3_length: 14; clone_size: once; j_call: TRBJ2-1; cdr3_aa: CASRVEGRMSEQFF
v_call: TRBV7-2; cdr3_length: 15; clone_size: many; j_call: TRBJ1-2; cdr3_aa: CASSLVAGPSYGYTF
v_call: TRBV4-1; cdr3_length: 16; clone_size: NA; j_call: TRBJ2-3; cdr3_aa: CTSSQDAGGPGDTQYF
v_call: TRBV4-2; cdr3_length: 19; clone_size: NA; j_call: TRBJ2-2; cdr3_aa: CANSQALAGGLANTGELFF
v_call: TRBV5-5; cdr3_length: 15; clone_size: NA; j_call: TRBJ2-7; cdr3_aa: CASSLPGQAAHEKYF
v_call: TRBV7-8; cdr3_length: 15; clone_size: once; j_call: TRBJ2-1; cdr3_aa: CTGSSPGLASNEQFF
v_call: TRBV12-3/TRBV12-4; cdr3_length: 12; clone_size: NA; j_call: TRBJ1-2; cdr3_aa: CASSLSGAGYTF
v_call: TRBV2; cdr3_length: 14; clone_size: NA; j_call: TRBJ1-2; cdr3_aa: CAGSLGAEERGYTF
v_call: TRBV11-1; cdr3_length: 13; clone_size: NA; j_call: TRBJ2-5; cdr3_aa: CVSSLSYQETQYF
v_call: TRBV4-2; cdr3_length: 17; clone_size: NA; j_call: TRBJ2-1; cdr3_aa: CASSQLRGGASCNEQFF
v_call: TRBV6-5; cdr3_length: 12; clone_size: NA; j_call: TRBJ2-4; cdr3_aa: CASSPRTGGDYF
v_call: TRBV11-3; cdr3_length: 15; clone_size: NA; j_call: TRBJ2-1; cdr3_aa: CASSPGTREINEQFF
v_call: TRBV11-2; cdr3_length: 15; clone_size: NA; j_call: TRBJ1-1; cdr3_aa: CASSPGRGGNTGAFF
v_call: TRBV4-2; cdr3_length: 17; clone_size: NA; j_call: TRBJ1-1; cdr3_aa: CASSQDYGQGLWTEAFF
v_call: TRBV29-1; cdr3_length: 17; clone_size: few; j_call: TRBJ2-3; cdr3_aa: CSVGGTSGRGGPDTHYF
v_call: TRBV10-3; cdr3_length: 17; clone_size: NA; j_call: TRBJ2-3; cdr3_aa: CATSETPLPGDANTQYF
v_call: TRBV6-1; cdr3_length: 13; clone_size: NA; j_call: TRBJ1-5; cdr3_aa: CASSDRDDQPQHF
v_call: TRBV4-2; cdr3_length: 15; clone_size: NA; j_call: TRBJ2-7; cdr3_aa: CASSQDKGSGCEQYF
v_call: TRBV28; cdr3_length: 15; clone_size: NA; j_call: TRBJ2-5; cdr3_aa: CASSLSGGSQETQYF
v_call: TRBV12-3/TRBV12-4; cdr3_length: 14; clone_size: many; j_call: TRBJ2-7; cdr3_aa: CASSLPPGVYEQYF